What follows describes a single TCR beta chain. The antigen remains undetermined. Clones were read by immunoSEQ multiplex PCR, and TCRdb kept only the in-frame ones, dropping some. The data show 9,100 or so clones, approximately 88% seen once. The record originates from a study of T cell clonotyping in hematopoietic cell transplantation. Findings and caveats of the study: Few recipient clonotypes overlapped donors; over 95% were de novo at given depth.

The source was peripheral blood mononuclear cells, collected at the time of graft-versus-host disease after allogeneic stem cell transplant. This clonotype was obtained from a male patient between 60 and 69 years old who had an allogeneic stem cell transplant from a related donor, so the T cells may come from the graft donor. Some clones in this sample may be carry-over from other donors' samples.

CDR3 protein: CASSLLAGYYEQYF. In DNA form, the CDR3 reads TGTGCCAGCAGCTTGCTAGCGGGATACTACGAGCAGTACTTC. The chain recombines TRBV11-3 with TRBJ2-7; 9 bases line up with TRBD2. The V segment lost 3 bases and the J segment 3 bases; nucleotides outside the gene matches: 3. The CDR3 runs 14 residues. Germline V gene data show CDR1 as SGHNT and CDR2 as YENEEA.